This TCR beta chain was recorded in a study of early T cells in non-severe SARS-CoV-2 infection. The CDR3 is 16 amino acids. Germline V gives CDR1 DFQATT, CDR2 SNEGSKA (reference sequence). V lost 3 bases and J lost 4; bases outside the gene matches: 14. TCRdb independently ran MiXCR on the 5' RACE reads; one entry per CDR3 protein. The profile shows about 83,000 distinct CDR3 sequences, over 13% of them singletons. This clonotype has just a few counts. This chain links TRBV20-1 with TRBJ1-1, with TRBD1 identical over 7 bases. The material sequenced was whole blood. The sequence was collected from an adult who was a healthcare worker with PCR-confirmed SARS-CoV-2 infection or an uninfected control (not recorded which). The CDR3 is CSARAGTANSGTEAFF. The DNA for the CDR3 is TGCAGTGCTAGGGCCGGGACAGCTAACTCGGGCACTGAAGCTTTCTTT.